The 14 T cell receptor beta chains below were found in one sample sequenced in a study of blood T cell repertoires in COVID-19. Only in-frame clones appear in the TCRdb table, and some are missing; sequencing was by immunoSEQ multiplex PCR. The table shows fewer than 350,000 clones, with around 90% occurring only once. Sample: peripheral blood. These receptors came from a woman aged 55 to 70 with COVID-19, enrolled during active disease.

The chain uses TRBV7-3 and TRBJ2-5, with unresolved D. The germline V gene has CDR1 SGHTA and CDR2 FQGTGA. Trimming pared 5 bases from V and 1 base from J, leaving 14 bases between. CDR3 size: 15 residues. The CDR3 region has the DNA TGTGCCAGCAGCCTAGGTCGGTCGATCCAAGAGACCCAGTACTTC. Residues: CASSLGRSIQETQYF.

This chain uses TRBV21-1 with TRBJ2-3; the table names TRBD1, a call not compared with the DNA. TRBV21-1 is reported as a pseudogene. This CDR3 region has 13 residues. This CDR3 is CASSKERGDTQYF. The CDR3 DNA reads TGTGCCAGCAGCAAAGAAAGGGGGGATACGCAGTATTTT.

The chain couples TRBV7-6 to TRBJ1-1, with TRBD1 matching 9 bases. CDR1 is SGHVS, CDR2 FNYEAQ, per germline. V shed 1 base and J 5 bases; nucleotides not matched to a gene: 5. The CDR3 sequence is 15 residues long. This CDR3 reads CASSLGGQGGTEAFF. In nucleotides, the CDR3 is TGTGCCAGCAGCTTAGGGGGACAGGGTGGAACTGAAGCTTTCTTT.

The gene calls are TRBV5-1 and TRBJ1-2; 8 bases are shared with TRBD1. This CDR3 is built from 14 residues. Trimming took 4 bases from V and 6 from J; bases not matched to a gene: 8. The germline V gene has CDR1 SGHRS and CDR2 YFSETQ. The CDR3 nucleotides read TGCGCCAGCAGCCCTACGGACAGGGTAGATGGCTACACCTTC. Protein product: CASSPTDRVDGYTF.

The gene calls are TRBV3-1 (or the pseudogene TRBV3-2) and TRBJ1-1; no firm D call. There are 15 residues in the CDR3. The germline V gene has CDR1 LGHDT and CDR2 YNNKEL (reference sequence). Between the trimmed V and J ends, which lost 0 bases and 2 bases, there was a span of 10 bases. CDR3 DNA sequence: TGTGCCAGCAGCCAAGATATCAGGTCAAACACTGAAGCTTTCTTT. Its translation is CASSQDIRSNTEAFF.

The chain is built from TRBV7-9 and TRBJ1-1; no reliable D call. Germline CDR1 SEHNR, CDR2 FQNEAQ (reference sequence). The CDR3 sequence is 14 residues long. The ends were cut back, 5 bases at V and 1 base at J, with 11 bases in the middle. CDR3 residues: CASSPGGWNTEAFF. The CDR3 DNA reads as TGTGCCAGCAGCCCCGGAGGGTGGAACACTGAAGCTTTCTTT.

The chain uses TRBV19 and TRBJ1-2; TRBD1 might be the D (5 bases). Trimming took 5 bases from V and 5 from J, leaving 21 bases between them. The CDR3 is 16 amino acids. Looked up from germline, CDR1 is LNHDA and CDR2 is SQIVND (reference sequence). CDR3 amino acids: CASSHSGTGDRYGYTF. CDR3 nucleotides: TGTGCCAGTAGTCACTCCGGGACGGGAGACCGTTATGGCTACACCTTC.

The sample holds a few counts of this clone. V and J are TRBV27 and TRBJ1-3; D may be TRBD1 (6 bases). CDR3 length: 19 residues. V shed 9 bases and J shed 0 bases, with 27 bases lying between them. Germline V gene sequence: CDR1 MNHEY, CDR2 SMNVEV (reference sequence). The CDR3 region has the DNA TGTGCCAGACCCCCCCCCGAATTGGACAGCCCGTTCTCTGGAAACACCATATATTTT. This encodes CARPPPELDSPFSGNTIYF.

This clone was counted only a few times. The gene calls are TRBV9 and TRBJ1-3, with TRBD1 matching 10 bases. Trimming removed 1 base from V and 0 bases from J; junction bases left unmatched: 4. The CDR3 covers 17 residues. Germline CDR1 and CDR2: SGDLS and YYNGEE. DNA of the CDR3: TGTGCCAGCAGCGTAAGGGACAGGGGTCACTCTGGAAACACCATATATTTT. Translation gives CASSVRDRGHSGNTIYF.

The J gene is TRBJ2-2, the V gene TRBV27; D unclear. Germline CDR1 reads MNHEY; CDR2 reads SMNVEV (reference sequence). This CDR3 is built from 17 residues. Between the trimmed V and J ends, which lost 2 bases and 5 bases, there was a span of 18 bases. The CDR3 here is CASSLEWSRLRTGELFF. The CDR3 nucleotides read TGTGCCAGCAGTTTAGAATGGTCCCGCCTGAGAACCGGGGAGCTGTTTTTT.

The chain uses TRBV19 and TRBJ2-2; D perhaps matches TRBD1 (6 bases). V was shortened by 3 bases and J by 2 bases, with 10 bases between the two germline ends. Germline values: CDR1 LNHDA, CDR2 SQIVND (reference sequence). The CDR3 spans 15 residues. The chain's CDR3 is CASSIGTPNTGELFF. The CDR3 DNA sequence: TGTGCCAGTAGTATTGGGACACCTAACACCGGGGAGCTGTTTTTT.

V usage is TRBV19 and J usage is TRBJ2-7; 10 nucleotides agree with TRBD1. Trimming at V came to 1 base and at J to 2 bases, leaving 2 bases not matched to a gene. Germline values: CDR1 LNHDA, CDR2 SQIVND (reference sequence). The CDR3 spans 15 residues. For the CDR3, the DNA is TGTGCCAGTAGTATAGCGGGACAGGGGACCTACGAGCAGTACTTC. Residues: CASSIAGQGTYEQYF.

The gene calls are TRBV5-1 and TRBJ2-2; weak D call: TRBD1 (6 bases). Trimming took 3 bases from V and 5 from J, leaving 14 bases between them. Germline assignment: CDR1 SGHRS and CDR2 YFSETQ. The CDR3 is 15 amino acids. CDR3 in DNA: TGCGCCAGCAGCTCAACAGGGTTTAGGACCGGGGAGCTGTTTTTT. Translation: CASSSTGFRTGELFF.

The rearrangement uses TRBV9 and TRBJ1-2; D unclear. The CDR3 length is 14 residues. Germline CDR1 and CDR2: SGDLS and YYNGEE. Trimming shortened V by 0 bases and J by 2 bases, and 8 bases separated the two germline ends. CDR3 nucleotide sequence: TGTGCCAGCAGCGTAGGTAGAGGCAACTATGGCTACACCTTC. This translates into CASSVGRGNYGYTF.